Following are 19 T cell receptor beta chains from one sample sequenced in a study of beta chain features in type 1 diabetes. Study-wide points: Across all four CD4+ subsets, people with type 1 diabetes showed modestly shorter TCRB CDR3s.

The authors reverse transcribed all of the isolated RNA, so sequencing captured expressed TCRB transcripts. Generated by immunoSEQ multiplex PCR, the TCRdb table keeps only in-frame clones and is missing some. Found here are some 190,000 clones, approximately 7.8% of them singletons; the top ten hold roughly 0.97%. Their cognate antigens are unknown. The sequenced material came from central memory CD4+ T cells from blood. These receptors were collected from a woman between 40 and 50 years old with type 1 diabetes.

This clone was seen many times. The chain is built from TRBV5-6 and TRBJ2-3; a weak D match, TRBD2 (6 bases). Trimming took 6 bases from V and 0 from J, leaving 8 bases between them. This CDR3 has 13 residues. Per germline, CDR1 SGHDT and CDR2 YYEEEE. The CDR3 is CASTRGSTDTQYF. The CDR3 DNA reads as TGTGCCAGCACGCGGGGAAGCACAGATACGCAGTATTTT.

This clone was counted between two and nine times. This sequence joins TRBV29-1 and TRBJ2-7, with 9 positions matching TRBD2. Germline loops: CDR1 SQVTM, CDR2 ANQGSEA. The CDR3 covers 17 residues. Germline trimming cut 1 base from V and 0 bases from J; bases unmatched to any gene: 10. The CDR3: CSVEGLAVLPGSYEQYF. The CDR3 DNA is TGCAGCGTTGAAGGACTAGCGGTCTTACCGGGCTCCTACGAGCAGTACTTC.

V and J are TRBV7-9 and TRBJ2-5; 8 bases are a match to TRBD2. The CDR3 runs 15 residues. The germline V gene encodes CDR1 SEHNR and CDR2 FQNEAQ (reference sequence). With V trimmed by 5 bases and J by 5 bases, 10 bases remained unmatched. DNA for the CDR3: TGTGCCAGCAGCATCCAAAGCGGGAGAGGGGAGACCCAGTACTTC. This gives the protein CASSIQSGRGETQYF.

This clone showed up just a few times. The chain couples TRBV11-3 to TRBJ2-5, with D possibly being TRBD1 (5 bases). CDR3 length equals 11 residues. Trimming pared 5 bases from V and 7 bases from J, leaving 8 bases between. Per the germline V gene, CDR1 is SGHNT and CDR2 is YENEEA. In DNA, the CDR3 is TGTGCCAGCAGCAGGGGTGGGACCCAGTACTTC. Translating gives CASSRGGTQYF.

The rearrangement links TRBV4-3 to TRBJ2-6; D is possibly TRBD1 (5 bases). The CDR3 covers 16 residues. Between the trimmed V and J ends, which lost 3 bases and 1 base, there was a span of 10 bases. Germline V gene sequence: CDR1 LGHNA, CDR2 YSLEER. The CDR3 DNA reads as TGCGCCAGCAGCCAGCCCTCAGGGTCTGGGGCCAACGTCCTGACTTTC. This encodes CASSQPSGSGANVLTF.

This clone came up a few times. The chain carries TRBV2 and TRBJ1-1, with no clear D. Germline V gene lookup returns CDR1 SNHLY and CDR2 FYNNEI. This CDR3 contains 12 residues. Trimming shortened V by 8 bases and J by 3 bases, and 10 bases separated the two germline ends. The CDR3 nucleotides are TGTGCCAGCGGTCGGGTGGACACTGAAGCTTTCTTT. It translates to CASGRVDTEAFF.

On this clone: Other DNA variants within this sample encode the same CDR3. This chain joins TRBV11-2 and TRBJ1-5, with a weak D call TRBD1 (6 bases). This CDR3 has 15 amino acids. From germline, CDR1 is SGHAT and CDR2 FQNNGV. Trimming stripped 3 bases from V and 1 base from J, with 10 bases between. The CDR3 DNA reads TGTGCCAGCAGCTTGACAGGCGGAAGCAATCAGCCCCAGCATTTT. Protein: CASSLTGGSNQPQHF. Combining the CDR3 with reference TRBV11-2 and TRBJ1-5 gives the whole variable domain EAGVAQSPRYKIIEKRQSVAFWCNPISGHATLYWYQQILGQGPKLLIQFQNNGVVDDSQLPKDRFSAERLKGVDSTLKIQPAKLEDSAVYLCASSLTGGSNQPQHFGDGTRLSIL.

The chain couples TRBV28 to TRBJ1-1, with D possibly being TRBD1 (5 bases). CDR3 length: 11 amino acids. Germline CDR1 reads MDHEN; CDR2 reads SYDVKM. V was cut by 3 bases and J by 10 bases, with 9 bases left in between. Written as DNA, the CDR3 is TGTGCCAGCAGTTTCTACGGGGGAGCTTTCTTT. Translation: CASSFYGGAFF.

This clone came up a few times. The V call is TRBV5-1, the J call TRBJ1-5, with 9 bases aligning to TRBD1. CDR3 length equals 15 residues. CDR1 SGHRS and CDR2 YFSETQ come from the germline V gene. V shed 2 bases, J shed 5 bases, and the junction held 5 bases outside the gene matches. The CDR3 reads CASSFSGQGDQPQHF. CDR3 DNA: TGCGCCAGCAGCTTCTCGGGACAGGGAGATCAGCCCCAGCATTTT.

This clone was seen only a few times. This chain uses TRBV5-1 with TRBJ1-6; D uncertain. Germline CDR1 reads SGHRS; CDR2 reads YFSETQ. The CDR3 runs 16 residues. The V gene lost 1 base and the J gene lost 0 bases, with 8 bases spanning the gap. In DNA, the CDR3 is TGCGCCAGCAGCTTGTACGGGAGCTCCTATAATTCACCCCTCCACTTT. It codes for CASSLYGSSYNSPLHF.

This clone was seen many times. This chain uses TRBV30 with TRBJ2-5, with a possible D match to TRBD2 (7 bases). V shed 8 bases and J shed 5 bases, with 18 bases lying between them. CDR3 length: 13 residues. Per germline, CDR1 GTSNPN and CDR2 SVGIG (reference sequence). CDR3 bases: TGTGCCGCAGGGGCGGGAGATGGTGAGACCCAGTACTTC. It yields the protein CAAGAGDGETQYF.

The rearrangement uses TRBV2 and TRBJ2-3; D remains ambiguous. Germline assignment: CDR1 SNHLY and CDR2 FYNNEI. This CDR3 is 13 amino acids long. V lost 4 bases and J lost 1, with 6 bases in between. The CDR3 reads CASSVIGTDTQYF. The CDR3 nucleotides read TGTGCCAGCAGTGTTATCGGCACAGATACGCAGTATTTT.

This clone has more than one count but fewer than ten. CDR3 nucleotides: TGTGCCAGCAGCTCCCAAGGGAGCTCCTACAATGAGCAGTTCTTC. It is translated as CASSSQGSSYNEQFF. The rearrangement uses TRBV7-3 and TRBJ2-1, with a possible D match to TRBD2 (5 bases). The V end lost 4 bases, the J end lost 0 bases, and 10 bases lay between the germline ends. The CDR3 runs to 15 residues. Germline V gene sequence: CDR1 SGHTA, CDR2 FQGTGA.

This clone has more than one count but fewer than ten. The chain links TRBV7-2 to TRBJ2-7; the match to TRBD1 covers 7 bases. V was clipped by 3 bases and J by 3 bases; unmatched bases: 5. This CDR3 spans 14 amino acids. CDR1 is SGHTA and CDR2 is FQGNSA in the germline V gene. The DNA for the CDR3 is TGTGCCAGCAGCTTTAGACAGGGTGTCTACGAGCAGTACTTC. Translation: CASSFRQGVYEQYF.

This clone was counted only a few times. The chain is built from TRBV5-1 and TRBJ2-2; D not certain. Trimming stripped 4 bases from V and 7 bases from J, with 8 bases between. This CDR3 has 12 residues. The V gene's germline CDR1 is SGHRS and CDR2 YFSETQ. DNA for the CDR3: TGCGCCAGCAGCCCGGAGTTCGGGGAGCTGTTTTTT. This sequence encodes CASSPEFGELFF.

The chain carries TRBV7-9 and TRBJ2-5; 8 positions agree with TRBD2. The J call is uncertain, as TRBJ2-7 better fits the DNA end. There are 14 residues in the CDR3. Germline V CDR1 and CDR2: SEHNR, FQNEAQ (reference sequence). The CDR3 coding sequence is TGTGCCAGCAGCTTAAATGCGGGGGGCGACGAGCAGTACTTC. Its protein is CASSLNAGGDEQYF.

V is TRBV5-1 and J is TRBJ2-3, with TRBD1 matching over 7 bases. The ends lost 4 bases at V and 2 bases at J; junction bases unmatched: 4. Germline V gene sequence: CDR1 SGHRS, CDR2 YFSETQ. There are 14 residues in the CDR3. CDR3 protein: CASSRDRSTDTQYF. CDR3 nucleotide sequence: TGCGCCAGCAGCCGGGACAGATCCACAGATACGCAGTATTTT.

The chain recombines TRBV7-2 with TRBJ1-1, with unresolved D. Trimming left V 4 bases short and J 5 bases short, with 11 bases between. Germline values: CDR1 SGHTA, CDR2 FQGNSA. CDR3 length: 13 amino acids. The CDR3 is CASSSGRMTEAFF. DNA for the CDR3: TGTGCCAGCAGCTCCGGGAGAATGACTGAAGCTTTCTTT.

In its sample, this clone was seen a few times. V usage is TRBV5-6 and J usage is TRBJ1-4, with D possibly being TRBD1 (5 bases). This CDR3 region has 15 residues. V lost 5 bases and J 3 bases, leaving 14 bases between the germline ends. Germline V gene sequence: CDR1 SGHDT, CDR2 YYEEEE. CDR3 coding DNA: TGTGCCAGCAGTCTATTCAGGGACTCTAATGAAAAACTGTTTTTT. This translates into CASSLFRDSNEKLFF. The full variable domain, rest sourced from reference TRBV5-6 and TRBJ1-4, is DAGVTQSPTHLIKTRGQQVTLRCSPKSGHDTVSWYQQALGQGPQFIFQYYEEEERQRGNFPDRFSGHQFPNYSSELNVNALLLGDSALYLCASSLFRDSNEKLFFGSGTQLSVL.